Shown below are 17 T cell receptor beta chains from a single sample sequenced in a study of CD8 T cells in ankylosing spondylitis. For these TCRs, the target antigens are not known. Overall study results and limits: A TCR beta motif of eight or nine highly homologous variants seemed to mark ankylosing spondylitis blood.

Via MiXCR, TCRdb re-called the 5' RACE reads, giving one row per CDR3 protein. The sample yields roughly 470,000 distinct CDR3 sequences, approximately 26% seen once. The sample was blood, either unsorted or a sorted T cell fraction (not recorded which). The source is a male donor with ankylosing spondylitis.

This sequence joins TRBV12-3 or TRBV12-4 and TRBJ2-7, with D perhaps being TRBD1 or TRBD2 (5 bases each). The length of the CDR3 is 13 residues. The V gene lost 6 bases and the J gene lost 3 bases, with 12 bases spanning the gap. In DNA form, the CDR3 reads TGTGCCAGCAGAGGGGACGGGATCTACGAGCAGTACTTC. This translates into CASRGDGIYEQYF.

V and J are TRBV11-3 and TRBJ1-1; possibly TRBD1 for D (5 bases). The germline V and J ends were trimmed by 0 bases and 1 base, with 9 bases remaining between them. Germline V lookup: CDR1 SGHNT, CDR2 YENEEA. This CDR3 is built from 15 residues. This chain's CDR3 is CASSLDPTENTEAFF. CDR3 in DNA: TGTGCCAGCAGCTTAGACCCGACAGAGAACACTGAAGCTTTCTTT.

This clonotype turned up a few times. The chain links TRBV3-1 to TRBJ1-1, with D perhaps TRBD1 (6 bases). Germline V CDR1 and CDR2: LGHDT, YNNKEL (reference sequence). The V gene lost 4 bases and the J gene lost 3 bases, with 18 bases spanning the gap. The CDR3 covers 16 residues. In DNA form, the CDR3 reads TGTGCCAGCAGCCTGGGGCTGGGGGCAGCTGACACTGAAGCTTTCTTT. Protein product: CASSLGLGAADTEAFF.

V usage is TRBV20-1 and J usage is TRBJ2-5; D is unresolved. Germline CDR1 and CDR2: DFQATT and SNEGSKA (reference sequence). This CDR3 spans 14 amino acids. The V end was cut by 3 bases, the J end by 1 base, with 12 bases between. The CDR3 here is CSARAAWGQETQYF. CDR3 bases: TGCAGTGCTAGGGCGGCCTGGGGCCAAGAGACCCAGTACTTC.

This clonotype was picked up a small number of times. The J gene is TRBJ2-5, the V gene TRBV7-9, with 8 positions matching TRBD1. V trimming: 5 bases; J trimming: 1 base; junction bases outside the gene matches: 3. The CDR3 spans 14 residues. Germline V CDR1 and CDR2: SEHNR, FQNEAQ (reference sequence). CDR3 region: CASSPDRVQETQYF. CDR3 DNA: TGTGCCAGCAGCCCGGACAGGGTCCAAGAGACCCAGTACTTC.

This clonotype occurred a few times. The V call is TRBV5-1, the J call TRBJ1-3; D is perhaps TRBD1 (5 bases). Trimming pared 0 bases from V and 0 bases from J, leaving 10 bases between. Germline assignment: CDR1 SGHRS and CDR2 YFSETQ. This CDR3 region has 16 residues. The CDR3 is CASSLETVSSGNTIYF. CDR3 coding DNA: TGCGCCAGCAGCTTGGAGACAGTTAGCTCTGGAAACACCATATATTTT. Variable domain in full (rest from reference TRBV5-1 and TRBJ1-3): KAGVTQTPRYLIKTRGQQVTLSCSPISGHRSVSWYQQTPGQGLQFLFEYFSETQRNKGNFPGRFSGRQFSNSRSEMNVSTLELGDSALYLCASSLETVSSGNTIYFGEGSWLTVV.

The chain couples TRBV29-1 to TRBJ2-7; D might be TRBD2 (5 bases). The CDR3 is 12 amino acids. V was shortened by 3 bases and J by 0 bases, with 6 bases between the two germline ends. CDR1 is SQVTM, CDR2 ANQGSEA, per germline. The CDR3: CSVESGSYEQYF. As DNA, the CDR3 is TGCAGCGTTGAGAGCGGCTCCTACGAGCAGTACTTC.

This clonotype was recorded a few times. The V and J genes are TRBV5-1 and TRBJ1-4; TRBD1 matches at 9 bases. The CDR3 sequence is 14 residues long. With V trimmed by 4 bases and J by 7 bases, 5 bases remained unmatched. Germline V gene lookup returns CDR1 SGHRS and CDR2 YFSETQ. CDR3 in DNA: TGCGCCAGCAGCCAGGGACAGGGTGGTGAAAAACTGTTTTTT. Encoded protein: CASSQGQGGEKLFF. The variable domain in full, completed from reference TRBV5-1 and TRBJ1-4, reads KAGVTQTPRYLIKTRGQQVTLSCSPISGHRSVSWYQQTPGQGLQFLFEYFSETQRNKGNFPGRFSGRQFSNSRSEMNVSTLELGDSALYLCASSQGQGGEKLFFGSGTQLSVL.

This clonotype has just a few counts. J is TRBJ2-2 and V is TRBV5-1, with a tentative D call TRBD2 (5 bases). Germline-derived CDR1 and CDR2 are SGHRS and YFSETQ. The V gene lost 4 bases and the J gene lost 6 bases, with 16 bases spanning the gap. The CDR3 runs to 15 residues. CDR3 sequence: CASSPITSSAGELFF. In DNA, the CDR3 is TGCGCCAGCAGCCCGATAACTAGTTCCGCCGGGGAGCTGTTTTTT.

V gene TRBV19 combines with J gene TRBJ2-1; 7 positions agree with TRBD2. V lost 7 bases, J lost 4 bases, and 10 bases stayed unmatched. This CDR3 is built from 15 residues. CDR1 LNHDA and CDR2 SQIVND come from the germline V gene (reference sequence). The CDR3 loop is CASTRGGSPYNEQFF. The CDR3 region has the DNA TGTGCCAGTACCCGGGGCGGGAGCCCTTACAATGAGCAGTTCTTC.

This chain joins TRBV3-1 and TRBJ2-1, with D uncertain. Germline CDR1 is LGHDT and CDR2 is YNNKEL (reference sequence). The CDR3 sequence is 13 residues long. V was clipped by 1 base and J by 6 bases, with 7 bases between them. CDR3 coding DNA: TGTGCCAGCAGCCAAGCGAGCGCCAATGAGCAGTTCTTC. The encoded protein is CASSQASANEQFF.

CDR3 residues: CAISESTSNQPQHF. CDR3 DNA sequence: TGTGCCATCAGTGAGTCGACCAGCAATCAGCCCCAGCATTTT. This rearrangement joins TRBV10-3 to TRBJ1-5; D is uncertain. Deletions cut 0 bases from V and 1 base from J, with 4 bases between. The CDR3 is made up of 14 amino acids. Looked up from germline, CDR1 is ENHRY and CDR2 is SYGVKD.

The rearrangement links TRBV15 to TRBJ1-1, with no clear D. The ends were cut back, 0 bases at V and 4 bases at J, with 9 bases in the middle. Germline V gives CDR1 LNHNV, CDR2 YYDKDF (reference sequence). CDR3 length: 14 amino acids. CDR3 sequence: CATSRDDRGTEAFF. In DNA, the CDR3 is TGTGCCACCAGCAGAGATGACCGGGGCACTGAAGCTTTCTTT.

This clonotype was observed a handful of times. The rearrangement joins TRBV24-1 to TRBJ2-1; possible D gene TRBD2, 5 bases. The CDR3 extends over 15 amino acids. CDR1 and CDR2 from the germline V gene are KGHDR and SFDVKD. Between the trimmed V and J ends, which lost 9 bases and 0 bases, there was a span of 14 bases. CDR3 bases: TGTGCCACCGGAGAAGAGGGTCGCTCCTACAATGAGCAGTTCTTC. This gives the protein CATGEEGRSYNEQFF.

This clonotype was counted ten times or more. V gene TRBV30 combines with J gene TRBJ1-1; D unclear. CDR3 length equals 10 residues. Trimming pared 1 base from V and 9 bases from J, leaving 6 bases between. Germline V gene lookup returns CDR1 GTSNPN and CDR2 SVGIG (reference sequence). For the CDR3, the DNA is TGTGCCTGGAGTGAATTGAAAGCTTTCTTT. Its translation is CAWSELKAFF.

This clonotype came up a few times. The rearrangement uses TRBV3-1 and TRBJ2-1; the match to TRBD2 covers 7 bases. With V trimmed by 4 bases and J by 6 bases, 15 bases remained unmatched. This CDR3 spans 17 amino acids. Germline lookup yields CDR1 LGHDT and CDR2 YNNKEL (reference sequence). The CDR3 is CASSPNLAGVEINEQFF. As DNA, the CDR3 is TGTGCCAGCAGCCCTAACCTTGCGGGGGTCGAGATCAATGAGCAGTTCTTC.

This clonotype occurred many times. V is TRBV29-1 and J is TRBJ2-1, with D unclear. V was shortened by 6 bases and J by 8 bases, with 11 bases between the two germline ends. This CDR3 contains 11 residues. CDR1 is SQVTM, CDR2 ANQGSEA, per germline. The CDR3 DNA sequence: TGCAGCGTCCTTAGGAGAGATGAGCAGTTCTTC. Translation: CSVLRRDEQFF.